This T cell receptor beta chain was identified during a study of radiotherapy plus CTLA-4 blockade in lung cancer. Study-wide context: Disease control was seen in roughly 30% of patients, objective responses in 15% to 20%.

V shed 7 bases and J 4 bases; nucleotides not matched to a gene: 6. The CDR3 has 13 residues. The germline gives CDR1 MNHNS, CDR2 SASEGT. TCRdb keeps only in-frame clones here, not all; method: immunoSEQ multiplex PCR. The sample contains 45,000 or so clones, roughly 73% of which appear only once. This TCR derives from a human donor with non-small cell lung cancer who had a complete response to radiotherapy plus ipilimumab. The starting material was peripheral blood, obtained from a patient treated with radiotherapy plus ipilimumab. This sequence joins TRBV6-1 and TRBJ1-1, with 7 bases that match TRBD1. CDR3 sequence: CASKRQGVTEAFF. As DNA, the CDR3 is TGTGCCAGCAAAAGACAGGGCGTCACTGAAGCTTTCTTT.